This TCR beta chain was recorded in a study of cytomegalovirus exposure and HLA in healthy donors. Whole-study context: Sequencing of about 179 million T cells in an earlier analysis found more than 100 million unique TCR beta sequences. General observations from the study: Reports credit the classifier with highly specific, highly sensitive diagnosis of cytomegalovirus status. A missense DCLRE1C variant was associated with V- and J-gene trimming of TCR beta chains in a later analysis, and an independent cohort replicated the association. CMV antigen specificity was confirmed in vitro for three CMV-associated chains.

PCR employed 60 Vbeta and 13 Jbeta primers. Measured with immunoSEQ multiplex PCR; TCRdb has only the in-frame clones, and not every one. The sample table sets out more than 40,000 clones. Worth noting for this clone: Its antigen is currently unknown.

The length of the CDR3 is 15 residues. The V segment lost 1 base and the J segment 5 bases; nucleotides outside the gene matches: 8. Per germline, CDR1 SGHRS and CDR2 YFSETQ. This chain uses TRBV5-1 with TRBJ1-1, with 7 bases identical to TRBD1. The clonotype was recovered from a woman in her forties in good health and CMV-seronegative. Sequenced material: PBMCs. CDR3 protein: CASSLRQGPGTEAFF. CDR3 in DNA: TGCGCCAGCAGCTTGAGACAGGGCCCGGGGACTGAAGCTTTCTTT.